These 7 T cell receptor beta chains were sequenced from one sample in a study of beta chain features in type 1 diabetes. Expressed TCRB transcripts got sequenced, as all isolated RNA was reverse transcribed. Repertoires were generated with immunoSEQ multiplex PCR, while TCRdb's copy carries only in-frame clones and drops some. The repertoire holds hundreds of thousands of clones, with 13% to 15% as singletons. What was sequenced was naive CD4+ T cells from blood. All receptors come from a woman aged 40 to 50 in good health.

This clone occurred a few times. The V gene is TRBV4-1, the J gene TRBJ1-6, with a possible D match to TRBD1 (5 bases). The CDR3 is 15 residues long. Germline values: CDR1 MGHRA, CDR2 YSYEKL. The V gene lost 0 bases and the J gene lost 9 bases, with 12 bases spanning the gap. The CDR3 loop is CASSQDGRESSPLHF. CDR3 in DNA: TGCGCCAGCAGCCAAGATGGCAGGGAAAGTTCACCCCTCCACTTT.

This clone has just a few counts. V gene TRBV19 combines with J gene TRBJ2-3; 8 bases line up with TRBD1. J was trimmed by 5 bases and V by 6 bases; bases with no gene match: 10. The V gene's germline CDR1 is LNHDA and CDR2 SQIVND (reference sequence). CDR3 length equals 15 residues. The CDR3 sequence is CASRTTTGEIDTQYF. In DNA form, the CDR3 reads TGTGCCAGTAGAACAACGACAGGGGAAATAGATACGCAGTATTTT.

This clone was detected a few times. The chain couples TRBV6-4 to TRBJ2-1; D is perhaps TRBD1 (5 bases). Germline V gene data show CDR1 as MRHNA and CDR2 as SNTAGT. Trimming stripped 4 bases from V and 2 bases from J, with 9 bases between. This CDR3 has 14 residues. The CDR3 sequence is CASSVRGTYNEQFF. In DNA, the CDR3 is TGTGCCAGCAGTGTAAGGGGAACCTACAATGAGCAGTTCTTC.

The chain links TRBV2 to TRBJ1-5; tentatively, D is TRBD1 (5 bases). V lost 4 bases and J lost 0, with 16 bases in between. The germline V gene encodes CDR1 SNHLY and CDR2 FYNNEI. The CDR3 has 17 amino acids. The CDR3 loop reads CASSVKQAGYSNQPQHF. For the CDR3, the DNA is TGTGCCAGCAGTGTTAAACAGGCTGGATATAGCAATCAGCCCCAGCATTTT.

The CDR3 DNA sequence: TGTGCCAGCAGCTTGGCTAGGACAGGGGGCACAGATACGCAGTATTTT. Translated: CASSLARTGGTDTQYF. The rearrangement links TRBV5-4 to TRBJ2-3; TRBD1 matches 9 bases. Unmatched junction bases numbered 3, after V lost 0 bases and J lost 1 base. Looked up from germline, CDR1 is SGHNT and CDR2 is YYREEE (reference sequence). The CDR3 is made up of 16 amino acids.

The J gene is TRBJ2-1, the V gene TRBV6-6; a weak D match, TRBD1 (6 bases). V lost 5 bases and J 7 bases, leaving 18 bases between the germline ends. The CDR3 extends over 15 amino acids. CDR1 and CDR2 (germline): MNHNY, SVGAGI (reference sequence). DNA for the CDR3: TGTGCCAGCAGTACGAACAGGGCCCCCAGTAATGAGCAGTTCTTC. Its protein product is CASSTNRAPSNEQFF.

The chain is built from TRBV5-1 and TRBJ2-2; 12 bases are a match to TRBD1. The V and J ends lost 5 bases and 3 bases, in that order; junction bases with no gene match: 8. Germline V gene sequence: CDR1 SGHRS, CDR2 YFSETQ. The CDR3 has 17 amino acids. Written as DNA, the CDR3 is TGCGCCAGCAGACCGGGACAGGGGGCGAGTGACACCGGGGAGCTGTTTTTT. It yields the protein CASRPGQGASDTGELFF.